This T cell receptor beta chain was profiled in a study of T cell responses to AZD1222 COVID-19 vaccine. Broader study findings: Per reports, nearly half of all spike-specific TCRs target regions that are unmutated in variants. Following two doses of AZD1222, Spike-specific TCR breadth and depth rose.

The table came from immunoSEQ multiplex PCR; TCRdb's copy has only in-frame clones and leaves some out. Of a few hundred thousand clones listed, more than 85% were seen once; the top ten hold 0.55%. On this clone: Antigen: not known.

The CDR3 sequence is 15 residues long. The trim removed 5 bases at V and 1 base at J, leaving 7 bases unmatched. Germline lookup yields CDR1 MNHEY and CDR2 SMNVEV (reference sequence). The sequence was obtained from an adult in good health. The source was peripheral blood, collected on day 0 of AZD1222 vaccination. This chain uses TRBV27 with TRBJ2-7; 8 nucleotides align to TRBD2. CDR3 protein: CASSQSGSSSYEQYF. For the CDR3, the DNA is TGTGCCAGCAGTCAGAGCGGGAGTTCTTCCTACGAGCAGTACTTC.